One sample yielded the 12 T cell receptor beta chains listed below, sequenced in a study of neurological immune-mediated disorders. Each CDR3 protein gets one entry after TCRdb re-called the 5' RACE reads with MiXCR. In the table there are tens of thousands of distinct CDR3 sequences, about 4% of which are singletons. Sequenced sample: CD4+ T cells from blood. Receptor source: a woman aged 40 to 50 in good health.

This clonotype was recorded at least ten times. The CDR3 reads CASSLWGRRAEAFF. In nucleotides, the CDR3 is TGTGCCAGCAGTTTATGGGGGAGGAGGGCTGAAGCTTTCTTT. The rearrangement uses TRBV28 and TRBJ1-1; D is undetermined. V lost 0 bases and J 6 bases, leaving 11 bases between the germline ends. Per the germline V gene, CDR1 is MDHEN and CDR2 is SYDVKM. The CDR3 consists of 14 residues.

This clonotype was counted ten times or more. The rearrangement links TRBV5-1 to TRBJ2-1; weak D call: TRBD2 (5 bases). Trimming cost V 0 bases and J 0 bases, with 10 bases left between them. From germline, CDR1 is SGHRS and CDR2 YFSETQ. The CDR3 consists of 16 residues. CDR3 in DNA: TGCGCCAGCAGCTTGGACGGGATGAGCTCCTACAATGAGCAGTTCTTC. Its protein is CASSLDGMSSYNEQFF. The complete variable domain, with remaining parts taken from reference TRBV5-1 and TRBJ2-1, reads KAGVTQTPRYLIKTRGQQVTLSCSPISGHRSVSWYQQTPGQGLQFLFEYFSETQRNKGNFPGRFSGRQFSNSRSEMNVSTLELGDSALYLCASSLDGMSSYNEQFFGPGTRLTVL.

This clonotype showed up many times. V and J are TRBV30 and TRBJ2-7; tentative D call: TRBD2 (6 bases). Between the trimmed V and J ends, which lost 0 bases and 2 bases, there was a span of 11 bases. CDR1 GTSNPN and CDR2 SVGIG come from the germline V gene (reference sequence). The CDR3 is made up of 14 amino acids. The CDR3 region has the DNA TGTGCCTGGAGTGTAACGGCGGGGACCTACGAGCAGTACTTC. This codes for CAWSVTAGTYEQYF.

This clonotype was counted ten times or more. This chain uses TRBV7-9 with TRBJ2-7, with D perhaps matching TRBD1 (6 bases). The germline V gene encodes CDR1 SEHNR and CDR2 FQNEAQ (reference sequence). V was cut by 1 base and J by 7 bases, with 20 bases left in between. This CDR3 has 16 amino acids. The CDR3 region is CASSLGRQALVGEQYF. CDR3 in DNA: TGTGCCAGCAGCTTAGGCCGACAGGCCCTAGTGGGAGAGCAGTACTTC.

This clonotype was counted many times. This chain joins TRBV7-8 and TRBJ2-1; 7 bases match TRBD2. The CDR3 loop spans 15 amino acids. After removal of 2 bases from V and 6 bases from J, the junction contained 7 bases not matched to a gene. Germline V lookup: CDR1 SGHVS, CDR2 FQNEAQ. CDR3 DNA sequence: TGTGCCAGCAGCTTAAGGTCTAGCGGCCTCAATGAGCAGTTCTTC. Translation gives CASSLRSSGLNEQFF.

This clonotype was recorded at least ten times. The rearrangement joins TRBV27 to TRBJ2-7; D is unresolved. This CDR3 has 14 amino acids. Germline lookup yields CDR1 MNHEY and CDR2 SMNVEV (reference sequence). Trimming removed 5 bases at V and 1 base at J, with 12 bases between. The CDR3 DNA is TGTGCCAGCAGTCCACTCGGGCGGTCCTACGAGCAGTACTTC. This encodes CASSPLGRSYEQYF.

This clonotype was picked up many times. The V and J genes are TRBV6-1 and TRBJ1-2; unclear D gene. CDR1 is MNHNS, CDR2 SASEGT, per germline. This CDR3 spans 13 amino acids. The V gene lost 6 bases and the J gene lost 1 base, with 9 bases spanning the gap. The DNA for the CDR3 is TGTGCCAGCAGCCTGGAACGTAACTATGGCTACACCTTC. This translates into CASSLERNYGYTF.

At least ten counts were recorded for this clonotype. The chain carries TRBV30 and TRBJ2-4; possible D gene TRBD2, 6 bases. The germline V gene encodes CDR1 GTSNPN and CDR2 SVGIG (reference sequence). CDR3 length equals 15 residues. V lost 1 base, J lost 3 bases, and 13 bases lay in between. In DNA form, the CDR3 reads TGTGCCTGGAGTGGAGGGATAGCGGTCAAAAACATTCAGTACTTC. The encoded protein is CAWSGGIAVKNIQYF.

This clonotype was seen at least ten times. This sequence joins TRBV2 and TRBJ2-1; 11 nucleotides line up with TRBD2. The germline V gene has CDR1 SNHLY and CDR2 FYNNEI. The CDR3 extends over 15 amino acids. V shed 5 bases and J 2 bases; nucleotides not matched to a gene: 2. The CDR3 reads CASSSLAGAYNEQFF. In DNA, the CDR3 is TGTGCCAGCAGTTCACTAGCGGGGGCCTACAATGAGCAGTTCTTC.

This clonotype was seen repeatedly, ten times or more. The V gene is TRBV28, the J gene TRBJ1-1; no clear D. The V end was cut by 3 bases, the J end by 7 bases, with 6 bases between. The CDR3 length is 11 residues. Germline values: CDR1 MDHEN, CDR2 SYDVKM. DNA of the CDR3: TGTGCCAGCAGTTTGTCAGGTGAAGCTTTCTTT. Translation: CASSLSGEAFF.

This clonotype was picked up many times. V gene TRBV7-2 combines with J gene TRBJ2-1; 8 bases are shared with TRBD2. The CDR3 consists of 16 residues. V dropped 7 bases and J dropped 0; count of bases not matched to a gene: 8. The V gene's germline CDR1 is SGHTA and CDR2 FQGNSA. The CDR3 sequence: CASTRGGLISYNEQFF. The CDR3 DNA follows: TGTGCCAGCACCCGGGGGGGGTTAATCTCCTACAATGAGCAGTTCTTC.

The table lists this clonotype with many counts. As DNA, the CDR3 is TGCGCCAGCAGCGTGTCCCGGGAGACCCAGTACTTC. Its translation: CASSVSRETQYF. This chain connects TRBV5-1 to TRBJ2-5; D gene ambiguous. Germline CDR1 reads SGHRS; CDR2 reads YFSETQ. V lost 4 bases, J lost 5 bases, and 9 bases lay in between. The CDR3 has 12 residues. The full variable domain, its missing parts supplied by reference TRBV5-1 and TRBJ2-5, is KAGVTQTPRYLIKTRGQQVTLSCSPISGHRSVSWYQQTPGQGLQFLFEYFSETQRNKGNFPGRFSGRQFSNSRSEMNVSTLELGDSALYLCASSVSRETQYFGPGTRLLVL.